These 27 T cell receptor beta chains were all obtained from the same sample, sequenced in a study of T cells in Graves' hyperthyroidism and ophthalmopathy. Researchers amplified the TCR beta CDR3 regions from RNA transcripts. In the first-round RT-PCR of the TCR CDR3, the HTBI primer set was used. TCRdb ran MiXCR on the multiplex PCR reads and lists one entry per CDR3 protein. The top ten hold more than 60% of the sample, which has a few hundred thousand distinct CDR3 sequences, more than 20% seen once. Sequenced material: blood. Receptor source: a middle-aged man with Graves' hyperthyroidism.

The chain joins TRBV3-1 to TRBJ2-2, with 7 bases aligning to TRBD1. The V gene end was trimmed by 3 bases and the J gene end by 4 bases; junction bases not matched to a gene: 8. This CDR3 is built from 16 residues. Germline V gene data show CDR1 as LGHDT and CDR2 as YNNKEL (reference sequence). The CDR3 sequence is CASSHVPQGSTGELFF. CDR3 bases: TGTGCCAGCAGCCATGTTCCACAGGGGAGCACCGGGGAGCTGTTTTTT.

The chain carries TRBV7-9 and TRBJ1-1; TRBD1 matches 7 bases. Germline CDR1 is SEHNR and CDR2 is FQNEAQ (reference sequence). The CDR3 runs 12 residues. Trimming took 4 bases from V and 7 from J; bases not matched to a gene: 3. In DNA, the CDR3 is TGTGCCAGCAGCTATACAGGGGATGAAGCTTTCTTT. It yields the protein CASSYTGDEAFF. Variable domain in full (rest from reference TRBV7-9 and TRBJ1-1): DTGVSQNPRHKITKRGQNVTFRCDPISEHNRLYWYRQTLGQGPEFLTYFQNEAQLEKSRLLSDRFSAERPKGSFSTLEIQRTEQGDSAMYLCASSYTGDEAFFGQGTRLTVV.

This clonotype was observed a few times. The chain has TRBV20-1 and TRBJ2-7; D is undetermined. The V gene lost 1 base and the J gene lost 1 base, with 8 bases spanning the gap. This CDR3 is 13 amino acids long. Germline values: CDR1 DFQATT, CDR2 SNEGSKA (reference sequence). As DNA, the CDR3 is TGCAGTGCTAGAGCTGACTCGTCCTACGAGCAGTACTTC. Protein product: CSARADSSYEQYF.

J is TRBJ1-5 and V is TRBV12-5, with 9 bases matching TRBD1. The V and J ends lost 4 bases and 9 bases, in that order; junction bases with no gene match: 10. From germline, CDR1 is LGHNT and CDR2 FRNRAP. CDR3 length: 15 residues. The CDR3 bases are TGTGCTAGTGGTTACAATCCCGACAGGGGGGGGCCCCAGCATTTT. It encodes CASGYNPDRGGPQHF.

Only a few counts were recorded for this clonotype. The gene calls are TRBV7-2 and TRBJ1-2; no clear D gene. CDR1 and CDR2 (germline): SGHTA, FQGNSA. The CDR3 loop spans 12 amino acids. V was clipped by 4 bases and J by 5 bases, with 8 bases between them. CDR3 sequence reads: CASSSTPYGYTF. CDR3 in DNA: TGTGCCAGCAGCTCTACACCGTATGGCTACACCTTC.

This clonotype was found many times. V is TRBV6-1 and J is TRBJ2-7; D remains unclear. The germline gives CDR1 MNHNS, CDR2 SASEGT. The V end was cut by 6 bases, the J end by 0 bases, with 9 bases between. The CDR3 has 13 amino acids. CDR3: CASRTTGSYEQYF. The CDR3 DNA reads TGTGCCAGCAGAACCACGGGCTCCTACGAGCAGTACTTC.

Only a few counts were recorded for this clonotype. This chain connects TRBV10-1 to TRBJ2-1, with a tentative D call TRBD1 (5 bases). Germline CDR1 and CDR2: WNHNN and SYGVQD (reference sequence). Trimming stripped 4 bases from V and 0 bases from J, with 13 bases between. CDR3 size: 16 residues. The CDR3 DNA follows: TGCGCCAGCAGTGGAAAAGTAAGGGGCTCCTACAATGAGCAGTTCTTC. This codes for CASSGKVRGSYNEQFF.

This clonotype was picked up many times. The chain links TRBV28 to TRBJ1-1, with 7 bases aligning to TRBD1. Unmatched junction bases numbered 5, after V lost 2 bases and J lost 5 bases. CDR3 length: 14 amino acids. CDR1 MDHEN and CDR2 SYDVKM come from the germline V gene. Written as DNA, the CDR3 is TGTGCCAGCAGTTTAGACAGGGTGAGAACTGAAGCTTTCTTT. Translating gives CASSLDRVRTEAFF.

This chain joins TRBV10-2 and TRBJ2-2; unclear D gene. The CDR3 is made up of 15 amino acids. Germline CDR1 and CDR2: WSHSY and SAAADI. V was trimmed by 2 bases and J by 3 bases, leaving 10 bases between them. The CDR3 nucleotides read TGCGCCAGCAGTGAGCTCCGACTGGACACCGGGGAGCTGTTTTTT. Its protein product is CASSELRLDTGELFF.

This clonotype was counted at least ten times. V gene TRBV28 combines with J gene TRBJ1-1, with a possible D match to TRBD1 (5 bases). This CDR3 is built from 13 residues. CDR1 MDHEN and CDR2 SYDVKM come from the germline V gene. Trimming took 7 bases from V and 2 from J, leaving 11 bases between them. CDR3 protein: CASMNGGNTEAFF. The DNA of the CDR3 is TGTGCCAGCATGAATGGGGGAAACACTGAAGCTTTCTTT.

This clonotype was seen more than once but under ten times. DNA of the CDR3: TGCAGTGCTCGAACATGGGGGGGAGGGACAGATACGCAGTATTTT. This encodes CSARTWGGGTDTQYF. The chain employs TRBV20-1 and TRBJ2-3; the match to TRBD2 covers 7 bases. CDR3 length equals 15 residues. J was trimmed by 3 bases and V by 5 bases; bases with no gene match: 11. Germline V gene data show CDR1 as DFQATT and CDR2 as SNEGSKA (reference sequence).

This clonotype was seen ten or more times. The rearrangement uses TRBV3-1 and TRBJ1-2; TRBD1 might be the D (6 bases). The V gene's germline CDR1 is LGHDT and CDR2 YNNKEL (reference sequence). V was clipped by 6 bases and J by 3 bases, with 17 bases between them. This CDR3 spans 15 amino acids. The CDR3 DNA follows: TGTGCCAGCAGGCGAAGCGTAACAGGGTACTATGGCTACACCTTC. It codes for CASRRSVTGYYGYTF.

The rearrangement uses TRBV20-1 and TRBJ2-5; D is possibly TRBD2 (6 bases). Looked up from germline, CDR1 is DFQATT and CDR2 is SNEGSKA (reference sequence). The V end lost 5 bases, the J end lost 2 bases, and 9 bases lay between the germline ends. The CDR3 has 12 amino acids. DNA of the CDR3: TGCAGTGCTGGGGACTTACAAGAGACCCAGTACTTC. Translating it yields CSAGDLQETQYF.

The V and J genes are TRBV20-1 and TRBJ1-1; unclear D gene. CDR1 and CDR2 from the germline V gene are DFQATT and SNEGSKA (reference sequence). The CDR3 spans 11 residues. V lost 1 base to trimming and J lost 3 bases, with 3 bases between them. CDR3 coding DNA: TGCAGTGCTAGAGTGGACACTGAAGCTTTCTTT. Protein sequence: CSARVDTEAFF.

This clonotype was counted only a few times. The rearrangement links TRBV20-1 to TRBJ2-4; D not certain. CDR3 length: 15 residues. Germline values: CDR1 DFQATT, CDR2 SNEGSKA (reference sequence). The V and J ends lost 3 bases and 1 base respectively, with 13 bases between them. DNA of the CDR3: TGCAGTGCTAGTCCGATCCAGCTGGCCAAAAACATTCAGTACTTC. This gives the protein CSASPIQLAKNIQYF.

This clonotype was seen a handful of times. The V call is TRBV14, the J call TRBJ1-2; possible D gene TRBD1, 5 bases. The CDR3 totals 14 residues. CDR1 and CDR2 from the germline V gene are SGHDN and FVKESK. Trimming took 3 bases from V and 6 from J, leaving 14 bases between them. CDR3 protein: CASSQASGRNGYTF. CDR3 nucleotide sequence: TGTGCCAGCAGCCAGGCTTCAGGGCGGAATGGCTACACCTTC.

The CDR3 coding sequence is TGTGCCAGCAGTTGGTTTCAAGGCCGCAATCAGCCCCAGCATTTT. Translation gives CASSWFQGRNQPQHF. The chain uses TRBV28 and TRBJ1-5; no reliable D call. The germline gives CDR1 MDHEN, CDR2 SYDVKM. Between the trimmed V and J ends, which lost 4 bases and 2 bases, there was a span of 12 bases. This CDR3 is built from 15 residues.

CDR3 amino acids: CATSSLGVETQYF. The CDR3 DNA reads TGTGCCACCAGCAGTCTGGGGGTAGAGACCCAGTACTTC. This chain connects TRBV15 to TRBJ2-5; D is perhaps TRBD1 or TRBD2 (5 bases each). CDR3 length: 13 residues. Trimming took off 3 bases at V and 4 bases at J, with 9 bases between the two ends. In germline, CDR1 is LNHNV, CDR2 YYDKDF (reference sequence).

The sample holds a few counts of this clonotype. The chain carries TRBV5-1 and TRBJ1-2, with D tentatively TRBD1 (5 bases). The CDR3 totals 14 residues. The germline V gene has CDR1 SGHRS and CDR2 YFSETQ. The V end lost 2 bases, the J end lost 8 bases, and 16 bases lay between the germline ends. The CDR3 loop is CASSFRDGDIGYTF. The CDR3 DNA follows: TGCGCCAGCAGCTTCCGGGACGGTGACATAGGCTACACCTTC.

This clonotype appeared a few times. The V and J genes are TRBV20-1 and TRBJ2-1; D uncertain. Germline CDR1 reads DFQATT; CDR2 reads SNEGSKA (reference sequence). CDR3 length: 13 residues. CDR3 bases: TGCAGCTTCGCGAAGACCTCCTACAATGAGCAGTTCTTC. Its translation is CSFAKTSYNEQFF.

This clonotype was seen a handful of times. V gene TRBV15 combines with J gene TRBJ1-6; D is ambiguous. The CDR3 contains 16 residues. Trimming took 3 bases from V and 4 from J, leaving 13 bases between them. CDR1 is LNHNV, CDR2 YYDKDF, per germline (reference sequence). As DNA, the CDR3 is TGTGCCACCAGCAGCACCGGGAGATATTATAATTCACCCCTCCACTTT. Its translation is CATSSTGRYYNSPLHF.

V gene TRBV11-2 combines with J gene TRBJ1-1; TRBD1 aligns across 7 bases. Germline CDR1 SGHAT, CDR2 FQNNGV. With V trimmed by 5 bases and J by 5 bases, 23 bases remained unmatched. The CDR3 has 19 residues. The CDR3 nucleotides are TGTGCCAGCAGCCGATCCTTTAACGATTGGGACAGACGACGAACTGAAGCTTTCTTT. Its protein is CASSRSFNDWDRRRTEAFF.

This clonotype was seen many times. This chain connects TRBV3-1 to TRBJ1-1; D is ambiguous. Trimming cost V 1 base and J 4 bases, with 13 bases left between them. CDR1 and CDR2 from the germline V gene are LGHDT and YNNKEL (reference sequence). The CDR3 loop spans 15 amino acids. The CDR3 DNA sequence: TGTGCCAGCAGCCAAGGAAATGGGTGGATCACTGAAGCTTTCTTT. Protein: CASSQGNGWITEAFF.

The chain links TRBV2 to TRBJ2-2; 7 bases match TRBD2. Unmatched junction bases numbered 6, after V lost 6 bases and J lost 2 bases. The CDR3 runs 15 residues. CDR1 and CDR2 (germline): SNHLY, FYNNEI. CDR3 sequence reads: CASRPGTINTGELFF. The CDR3 nucleotides read TGTGCCAGCAGACCCGGGACTATTAACACCGGGGAGCTGTTTTTT.

This clonotype was detected many times. The CDR3 region is CASSPLSGRARETQYF. In nucleotides, the CDR3 is TGTGCCAGCAGCCCCCTGAGCGGGAGGGCCAGGGAGACCCAGTACTTC. The V call is TRBV6-1, the J call TRBJ2-5, with TRBD2 matching 10 bases. V was pared by 6 bases and J by 5 bases, with 12 bases of the junction left unmatched. The CDR3 extends over 16 amino acids. CDR1 MNHNS and CDR2 SASEGT come from the germline V gene.

The V call is TRBV13, the J call TRBJ2-5; D not resolved. Germline V gives CDR1 PRHDT, CDR2 FYEKMQ (reference sequence). Trimming removed 3 bases from V and 3 bases from J, with 14 bases in between. CDR3 length equals 15 residues. CDR3: CASSFRRSTKETQYF. The CDR3 coding sequence is TGTGCCAGCAGCTTTAGGCGGTCAACAAAAGAGACCCAGTACTTC.

This clonotype occurred a few times. The chain is built from TRBV6-1 and TRBJ2-7, with 9 nucleotides matching TRBD1. The CDR3 is 15 residues long. Per germline, CDR1 MNHNS and CDR2 SASEGT. The J segment lost 2 bases and the V segment lost 7 bases, leaving 9 bases of the junction unmatched. The DNA of the CDR3 is TGTGCCAGCACCCCCGGGTGGACAGGGGCCTACGAGCAGTACTTC. Its protein product is CASTPGWTGAYEQYF.